The entry below describes one TCR beta chain. These data are taken from a study of blood T cells in healthy people across ages. A J-beta primer mix and a sample-barcoded 5' primer were used in a second PCR of about 7 to 11 cycles. TCRdb passed the 5' RACE reads through MiXCR, listing each CDR3 protein once. The sample lists roughly 900,000 distinct CDR3 sequences; 45% to 50% were seen once. The CDR3 runs to 14 residues. The germline V gene encodes CDR1 SGHDT and CDR2 YYEEEE. Sequencing was performed on blood. The chain is built from TRBV5-6 and TRBJ2-5; 10 bases map to TRBD1. Judging by the DNA end, TRBJ2-7 fits better; the J call may be wrong. The clonotype comes from a young man in good health. The CDR3 region is CASSPAGTGDEQYF. Here the CDR3 DNA reads TGTGCCAGCAGCCCAGCCGGGACAGGGGACGAGCAGTACTTC.